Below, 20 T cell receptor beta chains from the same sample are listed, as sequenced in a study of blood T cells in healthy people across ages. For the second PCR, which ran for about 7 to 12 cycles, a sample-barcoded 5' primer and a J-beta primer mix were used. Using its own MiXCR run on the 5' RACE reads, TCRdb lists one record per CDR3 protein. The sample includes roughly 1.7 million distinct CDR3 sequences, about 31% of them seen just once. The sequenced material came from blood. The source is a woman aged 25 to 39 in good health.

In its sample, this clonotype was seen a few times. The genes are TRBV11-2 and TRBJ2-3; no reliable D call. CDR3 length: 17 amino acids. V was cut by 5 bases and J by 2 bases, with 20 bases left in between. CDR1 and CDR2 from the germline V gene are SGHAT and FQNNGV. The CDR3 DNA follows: TGTGCCAGCAGCCCGTGGGCCCGGGTGGTGAACACAGATACGCAGTATTTT. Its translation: CASSPWARVVNTDTQYF.

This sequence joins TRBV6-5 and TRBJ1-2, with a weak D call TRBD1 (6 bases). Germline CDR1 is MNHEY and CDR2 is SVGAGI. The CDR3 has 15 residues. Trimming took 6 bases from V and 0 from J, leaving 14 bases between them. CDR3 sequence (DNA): TGTGCCAGCAGCCTCGTGAGGGACACTAACTATGGCTACACCTTC. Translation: CASSLVRDTNYGYTF.

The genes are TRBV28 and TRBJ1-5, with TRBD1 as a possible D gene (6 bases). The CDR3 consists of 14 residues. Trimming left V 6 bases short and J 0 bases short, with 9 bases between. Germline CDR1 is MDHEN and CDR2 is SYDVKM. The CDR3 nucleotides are TGTGCCAGCAGAAGGGGGGATAGCAATCAGCCCCAGCATTTT. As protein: CASRRGDSNQPQHF.

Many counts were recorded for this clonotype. The DNA for the CDR3 is TGTGCCTCGGGGGCCAATAGCGGGGGAGACTACAATGAGCAGTTCTTC. Amino acids: CASGANSGGDYNEQFF. The V and J genes are TRBV10-3 and TRBJ2-1, with 9 bases fitting TRBD2. CDR1 is ENHRY, CDR2 SYGVKD, per germline. The CDR3 loop spans 16 amino acids. V was clipped by 11 bases and J by 3 bases; unmatched bases: 14.

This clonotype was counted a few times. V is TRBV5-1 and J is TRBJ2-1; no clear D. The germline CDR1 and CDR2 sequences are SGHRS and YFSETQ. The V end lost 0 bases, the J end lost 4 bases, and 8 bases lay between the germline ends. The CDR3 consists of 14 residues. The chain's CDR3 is CASSLGGFYNEQFF. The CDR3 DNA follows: TGCGCCAGCAGCTTGGGTGGGTTTTACAATGAGCAGTTCTTC. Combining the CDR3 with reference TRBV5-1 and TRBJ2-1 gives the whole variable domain KAGVTQTPRYLIKTRGQQVTLSCSPISGHRSVSWYQQTPGQGLQFLFEYFSETQRNKGNFPGRFSGRQFSNSRSEMNVSTLELGDSALYLCASSLGGFYNEQFFGPGTRLTVL.

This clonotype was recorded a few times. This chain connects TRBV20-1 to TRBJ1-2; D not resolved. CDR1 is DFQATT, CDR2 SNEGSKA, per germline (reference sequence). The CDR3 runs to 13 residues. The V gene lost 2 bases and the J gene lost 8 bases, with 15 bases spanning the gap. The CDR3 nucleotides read TGCAGTGCTAGAACTGCGAGGACCGGGGGCTACACCTTC. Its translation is CSARTARTGGYTF.

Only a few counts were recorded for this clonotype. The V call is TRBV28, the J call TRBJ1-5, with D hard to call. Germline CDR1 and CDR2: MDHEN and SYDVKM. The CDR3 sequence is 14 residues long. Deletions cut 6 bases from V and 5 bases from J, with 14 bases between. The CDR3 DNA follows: TGTGCCAGCAGAGGTCCTAGGAATGATCAGCCCCAGCATTTT. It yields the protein CASRGPRNDQPQHF. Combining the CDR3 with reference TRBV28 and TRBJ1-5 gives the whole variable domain DVKVTQSSRYLVKRTGEKVFLECVQDMDHENMFWYRQDPGLGLRLIYFSYDVKMKEKGDIPEGYSVSREKKERFSLILESASTNQTSMYLCASRGPRNDQPQHFGDGTRLSIL.

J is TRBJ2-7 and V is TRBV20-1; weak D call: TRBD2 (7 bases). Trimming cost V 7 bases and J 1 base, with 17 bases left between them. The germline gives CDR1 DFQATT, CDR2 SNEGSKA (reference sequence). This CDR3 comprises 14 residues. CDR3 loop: CSVFQGGDSYEQYF. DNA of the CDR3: TGCAGTGTTTTTCAAGGGGGGGATTCCTACGAGCAGTACTTC.

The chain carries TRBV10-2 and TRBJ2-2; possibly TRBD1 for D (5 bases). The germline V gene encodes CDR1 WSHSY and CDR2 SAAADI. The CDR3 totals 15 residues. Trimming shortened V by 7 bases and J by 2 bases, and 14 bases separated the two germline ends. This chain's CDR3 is CASTLDSYNTGELFF. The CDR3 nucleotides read TGCGCCAGCACCCTCGACAGCTACAACACCGGGGAGCTGTTTTTT.

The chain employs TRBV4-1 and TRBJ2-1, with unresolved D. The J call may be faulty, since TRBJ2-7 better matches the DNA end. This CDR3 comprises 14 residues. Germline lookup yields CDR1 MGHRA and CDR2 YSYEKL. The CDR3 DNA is TGCGCCAGCAGCCAACCCCAACCCTACAATGAGCAGTACTTC. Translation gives CASSQPQPYNEQYF.

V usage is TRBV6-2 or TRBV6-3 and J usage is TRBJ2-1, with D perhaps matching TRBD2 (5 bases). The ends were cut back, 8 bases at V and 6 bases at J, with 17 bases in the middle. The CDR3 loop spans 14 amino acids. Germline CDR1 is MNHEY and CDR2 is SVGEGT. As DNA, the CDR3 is TGTGCCAGCTATACTAGAGCTAAGGGCAATGAGCAGTTCTTC. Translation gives CASYTRAKGNEQFF.

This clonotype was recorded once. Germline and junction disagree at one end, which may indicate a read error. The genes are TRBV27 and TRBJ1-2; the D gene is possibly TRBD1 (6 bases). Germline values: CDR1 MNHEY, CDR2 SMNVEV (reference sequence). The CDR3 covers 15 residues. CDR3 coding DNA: TGTGCCAGCAGGCCGCGGGGGGCGCGAGACTATGGCTGCACCTTC. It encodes CASRPRGARDYGCTF.

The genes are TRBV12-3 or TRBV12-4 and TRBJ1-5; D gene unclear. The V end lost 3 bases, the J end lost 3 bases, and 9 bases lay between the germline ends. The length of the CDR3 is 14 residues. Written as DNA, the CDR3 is TGTGCCAGCAGTTTTCGAAGGGACAATCAGCCCCAGCATTTT. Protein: CASSFRRDNQPQHF.

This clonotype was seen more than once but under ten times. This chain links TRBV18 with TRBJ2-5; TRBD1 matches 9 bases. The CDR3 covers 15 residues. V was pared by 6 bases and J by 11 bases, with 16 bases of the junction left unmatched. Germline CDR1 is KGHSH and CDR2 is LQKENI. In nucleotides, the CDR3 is TGTGCCAGCTCGCACATAGCCGGGACAGGGAGGGAGCAGTACTTC. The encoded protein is CASSHIAGTGREQYF.

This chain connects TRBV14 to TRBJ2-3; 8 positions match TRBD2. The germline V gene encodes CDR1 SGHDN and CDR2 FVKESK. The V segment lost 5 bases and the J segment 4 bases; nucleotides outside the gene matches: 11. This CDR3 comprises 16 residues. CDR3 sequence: CASSSLAQTSADTQYF. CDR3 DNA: TGTGCCAGCAGCTCTCTCGCGCAGACTAGCGCAGATACGCAGTATTTT. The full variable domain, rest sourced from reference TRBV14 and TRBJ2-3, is EAGVTQFPSHSVIEKGQTVTLRCDPISGHDNLYWYRRVMGKEIKFLLHFVKESKQDESGMPNNRFLAERTGGTYSTLKVQPAELEDSGVYFCASSSLAQTSADTQYFGPGTRLTVL.

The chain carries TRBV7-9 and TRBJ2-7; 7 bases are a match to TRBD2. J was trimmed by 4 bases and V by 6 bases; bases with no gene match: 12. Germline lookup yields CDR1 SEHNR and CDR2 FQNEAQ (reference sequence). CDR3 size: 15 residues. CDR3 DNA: TGTGCCAGCAGTTTTACCGGGGGGATCGAGTACGAGCAGTACTTC. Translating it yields CASSFTGGIEYEQYF. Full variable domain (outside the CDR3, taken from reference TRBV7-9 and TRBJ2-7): DTGVSQNPRHKITKRGQNVTFRCDPISEHNRLYWYRQTLGQGPEFLTYFQNEAQLEKSRLLSDRFSAERPKGSFSTLEIQRTEQGDSAMYLCASSFTGGIEYEQYFGPGTRLTVT.

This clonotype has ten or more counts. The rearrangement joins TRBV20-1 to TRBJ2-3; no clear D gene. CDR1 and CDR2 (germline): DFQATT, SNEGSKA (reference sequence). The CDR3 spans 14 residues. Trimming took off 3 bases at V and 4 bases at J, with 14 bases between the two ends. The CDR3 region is CSARATKSPDTQYF. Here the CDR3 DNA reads TGCAGTGCTAGGGCCACCAAATCCCCAGATACGCAGTATTTT.

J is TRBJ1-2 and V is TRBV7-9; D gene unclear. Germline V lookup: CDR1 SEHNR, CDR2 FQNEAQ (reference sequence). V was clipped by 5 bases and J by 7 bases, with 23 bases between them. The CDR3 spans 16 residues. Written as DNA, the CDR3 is TGTGCCAGCAGCCATAGGGAGGGCCGGGATGAGCCTGGCTACACCTTC. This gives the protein CASSHREGRDEPGYTF.

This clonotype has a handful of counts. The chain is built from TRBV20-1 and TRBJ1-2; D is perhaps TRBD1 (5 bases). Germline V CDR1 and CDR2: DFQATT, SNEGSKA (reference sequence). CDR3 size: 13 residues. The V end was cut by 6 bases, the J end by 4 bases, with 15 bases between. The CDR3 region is CSARGAWPYGYTF. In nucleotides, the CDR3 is TGCAGTGCCCGAGGGGCGTGGCCCTATGGCTACACCTTC.

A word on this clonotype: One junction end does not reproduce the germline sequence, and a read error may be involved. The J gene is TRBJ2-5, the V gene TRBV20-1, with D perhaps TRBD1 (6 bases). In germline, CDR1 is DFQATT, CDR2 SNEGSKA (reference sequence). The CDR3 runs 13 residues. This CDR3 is CSARIWGQETRYF. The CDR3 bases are TGCAGTGCTAGAATCTGGGGGCAAGAGACCCGGTACTTC.